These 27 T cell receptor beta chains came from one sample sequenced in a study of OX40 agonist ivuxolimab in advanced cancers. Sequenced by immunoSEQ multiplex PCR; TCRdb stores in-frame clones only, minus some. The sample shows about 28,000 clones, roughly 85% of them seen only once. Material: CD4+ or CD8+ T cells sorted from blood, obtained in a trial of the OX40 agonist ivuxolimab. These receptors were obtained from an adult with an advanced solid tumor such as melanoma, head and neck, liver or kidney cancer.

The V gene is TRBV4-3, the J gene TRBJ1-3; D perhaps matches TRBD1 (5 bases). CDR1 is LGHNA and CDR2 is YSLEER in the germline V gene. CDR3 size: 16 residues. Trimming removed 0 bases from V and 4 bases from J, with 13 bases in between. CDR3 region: CASSQDTGGKGNTIYF. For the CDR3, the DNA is TGCGCCAGCAGCCAAGATACGGGGGGGAAGGGAAACACCATATATTTT.

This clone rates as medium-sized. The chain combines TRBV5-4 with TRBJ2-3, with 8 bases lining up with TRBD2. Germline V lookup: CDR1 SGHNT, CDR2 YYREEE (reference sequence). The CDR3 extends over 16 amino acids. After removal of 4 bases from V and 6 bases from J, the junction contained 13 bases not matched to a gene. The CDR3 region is CASSTLPGTSTDTQYF. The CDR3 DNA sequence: TGTGCCAGCAGCACATTGCCCGGGACTAGTACTGATACGCAGTATTTT.

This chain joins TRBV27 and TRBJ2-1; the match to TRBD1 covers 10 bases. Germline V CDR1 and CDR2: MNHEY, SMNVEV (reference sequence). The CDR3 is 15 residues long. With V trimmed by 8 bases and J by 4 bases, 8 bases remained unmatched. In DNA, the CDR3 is TGTGCCAGCGAAGGGACAGGGGCCGGATACAATGAGCAGTTCTTC. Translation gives CASEGTGAGYNEQFF.

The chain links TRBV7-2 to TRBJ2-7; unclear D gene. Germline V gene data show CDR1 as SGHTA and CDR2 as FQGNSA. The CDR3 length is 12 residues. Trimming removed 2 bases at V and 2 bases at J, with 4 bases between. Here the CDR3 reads CASSLSTYEQYF. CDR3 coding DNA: TGTGCCAGCAGCTTAAGTACCTACGAGCAGTACTTC.

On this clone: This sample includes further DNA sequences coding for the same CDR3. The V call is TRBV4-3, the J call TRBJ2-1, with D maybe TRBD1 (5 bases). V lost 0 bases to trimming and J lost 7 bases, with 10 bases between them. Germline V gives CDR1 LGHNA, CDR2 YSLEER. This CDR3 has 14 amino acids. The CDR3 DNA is TGCGCCAGCAGCCAAGATGGGGCAGGGAATGAGCAGTTCTTC. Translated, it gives CASSQDGAGNEQFF.

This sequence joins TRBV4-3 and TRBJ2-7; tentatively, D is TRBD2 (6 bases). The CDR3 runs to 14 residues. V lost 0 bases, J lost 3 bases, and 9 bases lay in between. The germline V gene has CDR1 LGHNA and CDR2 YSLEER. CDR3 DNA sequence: TGCGCCAGCAGCCAAGAGGCCGGGGGCTACGAGCAGTACTTC. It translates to CASSQEAGGYEQYF.

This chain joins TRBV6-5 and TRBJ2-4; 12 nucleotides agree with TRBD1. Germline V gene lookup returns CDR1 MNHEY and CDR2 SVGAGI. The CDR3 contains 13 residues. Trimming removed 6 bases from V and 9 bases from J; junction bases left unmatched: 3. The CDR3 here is CASRGQGAGIQYF. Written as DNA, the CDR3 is TGTGCCAGCAGGGGACAGGGGGCCGGCATTCAGTACTTC.

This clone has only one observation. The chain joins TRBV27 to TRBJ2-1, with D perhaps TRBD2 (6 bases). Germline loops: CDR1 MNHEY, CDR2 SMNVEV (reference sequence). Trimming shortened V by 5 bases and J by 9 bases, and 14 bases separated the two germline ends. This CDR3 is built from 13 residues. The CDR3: CASSPGLGGEQFF. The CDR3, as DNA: TGTGCCAGCAGTCCCGGGCTGGGGGGTGAGCAGTTCTTC.

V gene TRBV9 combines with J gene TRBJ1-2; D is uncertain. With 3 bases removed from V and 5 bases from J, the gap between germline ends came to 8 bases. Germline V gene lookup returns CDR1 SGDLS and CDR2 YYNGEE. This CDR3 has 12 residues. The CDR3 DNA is TGTGCCAGCAGCGCCAACTCATATGGCTACACCTTC. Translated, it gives CASSANSYGYTF.

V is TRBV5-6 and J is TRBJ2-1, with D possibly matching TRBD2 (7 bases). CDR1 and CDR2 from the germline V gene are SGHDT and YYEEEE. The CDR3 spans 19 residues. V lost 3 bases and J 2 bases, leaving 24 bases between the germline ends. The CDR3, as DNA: TGTGCCAGCAGCTCAACAGGGAGGGCTTGGGACTCGGCCTACAATGAGCAGTTCTTC. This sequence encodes CASSSTGRAWDSAYNEQFF.

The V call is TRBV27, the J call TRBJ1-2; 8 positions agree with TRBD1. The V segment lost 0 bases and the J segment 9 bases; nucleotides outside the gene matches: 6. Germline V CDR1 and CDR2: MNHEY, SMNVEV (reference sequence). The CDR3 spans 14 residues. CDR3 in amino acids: CASSLSWAGGRYTF. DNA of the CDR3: TGTGCCAGCAGTTTATCGTGGGCAGGGGGCCGCTACACCTTC.

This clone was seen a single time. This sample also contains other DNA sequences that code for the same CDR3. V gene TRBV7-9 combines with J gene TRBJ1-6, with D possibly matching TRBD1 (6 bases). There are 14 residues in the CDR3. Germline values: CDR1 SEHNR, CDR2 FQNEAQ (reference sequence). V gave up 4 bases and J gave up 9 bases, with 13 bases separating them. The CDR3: CASSWTAEGSPLHF. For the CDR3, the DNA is TGTGCCAGCAGCTGGACAGCCGAAGGTTCACCCCTCCACTTT.

DNA for the CDR3: TGTGCCAGCAGCGTAGGGCAGAGCTACGAGCAGTACTTC. Its translation is CASSVGQSYEQYF. The chain has TRBV9 and TRBJ2-7; no firm D call. The CDR3 loop spans 13 amino acids. Germline V gene lookup returns CDR1 SGDLS and CDR2 YYNGEE. Trimming cost V 0 bases and J 3 bases, with 7 bases left between them.

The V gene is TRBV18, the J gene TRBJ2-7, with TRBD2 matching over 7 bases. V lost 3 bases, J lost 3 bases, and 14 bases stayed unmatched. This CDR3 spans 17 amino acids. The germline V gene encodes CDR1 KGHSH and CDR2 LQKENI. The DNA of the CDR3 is TGTGCCAGCTCACCCTCGGGGGGAGCGATGACCGACTACGAGCAGTACTTC. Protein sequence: CASSPSGGAMTDYEQYF.

In DNA, the CDR3 is TGTGCCAGCAGCCCAGGGTCTGGGCCAAGGGGCCAGTACTTC. Residues: CASSPGSGPRGQYF. V is TRBV9 and J is TRBJ2-5; weak D call: TRBD1 (5 bases). There are 14 residues in the CDR3. From germline, CDR1 is SGDLS and CDR2 YYNGEE. The V end lost 4 bases, the J end lost 10 bases, and 20 bases lay between the germline ends.

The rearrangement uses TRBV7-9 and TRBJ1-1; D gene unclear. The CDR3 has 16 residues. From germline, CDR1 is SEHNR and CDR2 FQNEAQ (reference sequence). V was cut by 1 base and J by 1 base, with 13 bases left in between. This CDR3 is CASSLEEASWNTEAFF. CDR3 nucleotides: TGTGCCAGCAGCTTAGAAGAGGCCAGTTGGAACACTGAAGCTTTCTTT.

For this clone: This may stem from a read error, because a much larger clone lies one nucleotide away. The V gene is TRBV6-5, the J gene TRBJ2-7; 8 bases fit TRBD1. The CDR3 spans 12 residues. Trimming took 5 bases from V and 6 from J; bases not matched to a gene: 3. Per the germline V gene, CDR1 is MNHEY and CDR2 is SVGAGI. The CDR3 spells CASSATGGEQYF. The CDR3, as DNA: TGTGCCAGCAGTGCCACAGGGGGCGAGCAGTACTTC.

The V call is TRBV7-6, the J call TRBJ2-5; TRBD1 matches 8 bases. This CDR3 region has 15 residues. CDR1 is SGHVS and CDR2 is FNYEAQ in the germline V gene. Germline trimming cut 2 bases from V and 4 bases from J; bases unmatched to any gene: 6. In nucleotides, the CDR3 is TGTGCCAGCAGCTTATGGACAGGGTCATCAGAGACCCAGTACTTC. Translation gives CASSLWTGSSETQYF.

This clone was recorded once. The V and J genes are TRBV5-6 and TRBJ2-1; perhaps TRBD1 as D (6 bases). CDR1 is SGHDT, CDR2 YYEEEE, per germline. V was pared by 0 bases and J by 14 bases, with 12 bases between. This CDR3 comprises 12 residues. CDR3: CASSLGLQGEFF. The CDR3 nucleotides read TGTGCCAGCAGCTTGGGATTACAGGGTGAGTTCTTC.

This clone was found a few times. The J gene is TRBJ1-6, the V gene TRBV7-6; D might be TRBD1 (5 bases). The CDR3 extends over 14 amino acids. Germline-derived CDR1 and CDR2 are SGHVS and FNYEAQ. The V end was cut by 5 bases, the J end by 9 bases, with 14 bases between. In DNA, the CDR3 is TGTGCCAGCAGCGTCCAGGGCGGGGGTTCACCCCTCCACTTT. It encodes CASSVQGGGSPLHF.

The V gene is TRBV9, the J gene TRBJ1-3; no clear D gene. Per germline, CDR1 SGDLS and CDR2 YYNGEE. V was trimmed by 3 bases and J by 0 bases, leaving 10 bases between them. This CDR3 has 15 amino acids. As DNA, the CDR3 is TGTGCCAGCAGCGGAGGGCGGGACTCTGGAAACACCATATATTTT. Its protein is CASSGGRDSGNTIYF.

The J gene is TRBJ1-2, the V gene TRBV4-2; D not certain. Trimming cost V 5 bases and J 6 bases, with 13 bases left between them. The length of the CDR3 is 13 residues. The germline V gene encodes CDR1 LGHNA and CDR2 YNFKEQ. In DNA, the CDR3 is TGTGCCAGCAGCTTAAATGTGGGGAATGGCTACACCTTC. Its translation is CASSLNVGNGYTF.

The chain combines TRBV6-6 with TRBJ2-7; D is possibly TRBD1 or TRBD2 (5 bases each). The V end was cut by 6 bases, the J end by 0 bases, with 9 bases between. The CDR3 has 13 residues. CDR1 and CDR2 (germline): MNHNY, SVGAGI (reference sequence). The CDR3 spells CASRGRTSYEQYF. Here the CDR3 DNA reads TGTGCCAGCAGGGGACGGACCTCCTACGAGCAGTACTTC.

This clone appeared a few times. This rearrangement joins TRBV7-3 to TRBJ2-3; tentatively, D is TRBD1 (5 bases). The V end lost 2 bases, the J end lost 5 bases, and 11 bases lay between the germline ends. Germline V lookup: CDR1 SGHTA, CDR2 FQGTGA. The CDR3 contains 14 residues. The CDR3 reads CASSLGQGGDTQYF. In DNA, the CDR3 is TGTGCCAGCAGCTTAGGCCAGGGCGGAGATACGCAGTATTTT.

CDR3 residues: CASSQYINTRVTARDEKLFF. In DNA, the CDR3 is TGTGCCAGCAGCCAATATATTAATACCAGGGTGACAGCCCGGGATGAAAAACTGTTTTTT. The J gene is TRBJ1-4, the V gene TRBV4-2; D is possibly TRBD1 (5 bases). The V end was cut by 2 bases, the J end by 6 bases, with 28 bases between. CDR1 and CDR2 (germline): LGHNA, YNFKEQ. The length of the CDR3 is 20 residues.

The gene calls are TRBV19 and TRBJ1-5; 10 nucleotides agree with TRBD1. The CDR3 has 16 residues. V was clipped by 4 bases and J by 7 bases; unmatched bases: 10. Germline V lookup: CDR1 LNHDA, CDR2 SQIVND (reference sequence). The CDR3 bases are TGTGCCAGTAGTAGGGGGACAGGGGCCCGGGGGCAGCCCCAGCATTTT. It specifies CASSRGTGARGQPQHF. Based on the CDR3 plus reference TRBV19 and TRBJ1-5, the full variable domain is DGGITQSPKYLFRKEGQNVTLSCEQNLNHDAMYWYRQDPGQGLRLIYYSQIVNDFQKGDIAEGYSVSREKKESFPLTVTSAQKNPTAFYLCASSRGTGARGQPQHFGDGTRLSIL.

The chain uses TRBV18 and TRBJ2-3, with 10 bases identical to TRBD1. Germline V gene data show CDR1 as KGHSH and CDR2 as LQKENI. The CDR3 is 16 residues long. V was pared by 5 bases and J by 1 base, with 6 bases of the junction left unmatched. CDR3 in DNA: TGTGCCAGCTCATATGGACAGGGGGTTGGCACAGATACGCAGTATTTT. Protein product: CASSYGQGVGTDTQYF.